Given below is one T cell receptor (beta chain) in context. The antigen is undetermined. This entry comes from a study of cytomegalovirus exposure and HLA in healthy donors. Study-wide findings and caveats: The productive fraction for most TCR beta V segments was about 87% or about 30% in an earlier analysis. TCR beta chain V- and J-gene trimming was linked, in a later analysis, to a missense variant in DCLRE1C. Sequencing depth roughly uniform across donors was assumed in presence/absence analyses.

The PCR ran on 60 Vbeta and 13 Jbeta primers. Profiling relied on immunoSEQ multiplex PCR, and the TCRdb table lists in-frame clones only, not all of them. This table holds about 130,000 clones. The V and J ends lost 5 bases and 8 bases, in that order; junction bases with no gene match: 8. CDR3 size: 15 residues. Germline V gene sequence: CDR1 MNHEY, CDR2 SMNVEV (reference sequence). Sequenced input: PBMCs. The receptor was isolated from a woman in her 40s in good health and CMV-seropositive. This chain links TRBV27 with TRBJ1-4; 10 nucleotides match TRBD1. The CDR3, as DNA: TGTGCCAGCAGTCCGGGGACAGGGGCTGAGGAAAAACTGTTTTTT. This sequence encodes CASSPGTGAEEKLFF.